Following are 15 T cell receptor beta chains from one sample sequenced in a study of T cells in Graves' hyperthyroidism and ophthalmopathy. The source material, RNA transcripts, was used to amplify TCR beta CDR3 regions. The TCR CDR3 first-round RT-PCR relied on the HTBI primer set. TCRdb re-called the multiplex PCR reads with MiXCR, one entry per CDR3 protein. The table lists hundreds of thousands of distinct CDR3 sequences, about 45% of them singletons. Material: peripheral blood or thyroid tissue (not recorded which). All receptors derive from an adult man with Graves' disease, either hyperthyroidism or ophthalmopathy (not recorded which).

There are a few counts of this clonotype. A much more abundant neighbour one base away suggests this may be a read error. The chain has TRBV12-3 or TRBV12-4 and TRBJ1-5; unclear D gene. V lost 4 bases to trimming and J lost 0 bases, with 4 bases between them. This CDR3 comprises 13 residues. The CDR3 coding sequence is TGTGCCAGCAGTTGGGCTAGCAATCAGCCCCAGCATTTT. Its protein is CASSWASNQPQHF.

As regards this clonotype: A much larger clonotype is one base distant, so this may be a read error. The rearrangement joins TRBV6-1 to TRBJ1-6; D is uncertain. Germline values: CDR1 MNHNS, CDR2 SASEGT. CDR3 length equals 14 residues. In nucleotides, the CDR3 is TGTGCCATCAGTTACTCCGCCCGGGGATCACCCCTCCACTTT. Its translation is CAISYSARGSPLHF.

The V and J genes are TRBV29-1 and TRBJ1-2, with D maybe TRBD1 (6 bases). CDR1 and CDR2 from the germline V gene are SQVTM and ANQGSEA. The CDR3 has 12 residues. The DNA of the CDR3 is TGCAGACCTATCGGACAGAACTATGGCTACACCTTC. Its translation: CRPIGQNYGYTF.

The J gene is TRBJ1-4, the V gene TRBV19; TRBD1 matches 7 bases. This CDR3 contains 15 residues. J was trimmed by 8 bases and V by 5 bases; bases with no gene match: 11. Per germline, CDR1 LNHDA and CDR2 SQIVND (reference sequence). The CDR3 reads CASSPRTGASEKLFF. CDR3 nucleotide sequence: TGTGCCAGTAGTCCCAGAACAGGGGCGAGCGAAAAACTGTTTTTT.

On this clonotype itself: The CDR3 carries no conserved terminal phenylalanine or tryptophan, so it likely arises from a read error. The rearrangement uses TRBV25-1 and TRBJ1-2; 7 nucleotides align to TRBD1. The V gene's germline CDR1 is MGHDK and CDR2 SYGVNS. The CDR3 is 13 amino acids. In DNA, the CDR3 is TGCGCCAGCAGCTGGGACAGCAACTATGGCTACACCCTC. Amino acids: CASSWDSNYGYTL.

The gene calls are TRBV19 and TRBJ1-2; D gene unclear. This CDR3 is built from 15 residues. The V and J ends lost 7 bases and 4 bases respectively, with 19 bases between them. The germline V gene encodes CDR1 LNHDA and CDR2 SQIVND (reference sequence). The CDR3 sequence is CASTLFGSLTYGYTF. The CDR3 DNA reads TGTGCCAGTACCCTATTCGGGTCCCTTACCTATGGCTACACCTTC.

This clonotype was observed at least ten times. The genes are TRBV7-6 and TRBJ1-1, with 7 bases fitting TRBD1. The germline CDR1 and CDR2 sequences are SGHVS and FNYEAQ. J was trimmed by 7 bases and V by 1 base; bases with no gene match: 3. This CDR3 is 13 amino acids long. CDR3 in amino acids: CASSLVRQGEAFF. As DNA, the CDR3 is TGTGCCAGCAGCTTAGTGAGACAGGGTGAAGCTTTCTTT.

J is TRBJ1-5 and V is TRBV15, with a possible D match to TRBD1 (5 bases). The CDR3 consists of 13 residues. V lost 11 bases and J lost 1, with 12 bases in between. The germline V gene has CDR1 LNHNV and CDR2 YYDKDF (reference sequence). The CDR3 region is CACSRDSNQPQHF. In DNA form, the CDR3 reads TGTGCCTGCAGCCGGGACAGCAATCAGCCCCAGCATTTT.

In DNA form, the CDR3 reads TGTGCCAGCAGCGCGCTACAGGGAGATCAGCCCCAGCATTTT. It encodes CASSALQGDQPQHF. J is TRBJ1-5 and V is TRBV6-1; tentative D call: TRBD1 (6 bases). The germline gives CDR1 MNHNS, CDR2 SASEGT. Between the trimmed V and J ends, which lost 6 bases and 5 bases, there was a span of 14 bases. The CDR3 runs to 14 residues.

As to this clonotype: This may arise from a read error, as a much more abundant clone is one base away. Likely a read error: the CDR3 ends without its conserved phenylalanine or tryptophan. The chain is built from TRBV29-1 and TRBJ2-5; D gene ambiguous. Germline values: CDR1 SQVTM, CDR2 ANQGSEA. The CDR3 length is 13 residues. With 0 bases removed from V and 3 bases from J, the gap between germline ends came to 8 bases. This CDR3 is CSVEEWQKETQYL. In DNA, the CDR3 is TGCAGCGTTGAAGAATGGCAGAAAGAGACCCAGTACCTC.

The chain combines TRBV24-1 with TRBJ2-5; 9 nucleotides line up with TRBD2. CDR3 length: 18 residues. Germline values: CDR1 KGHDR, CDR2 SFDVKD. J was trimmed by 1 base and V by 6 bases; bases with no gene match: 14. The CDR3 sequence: CATSSGWREGGSQETQYF. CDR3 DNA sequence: TGTGCCACCAGTTCTGGTTGGCGGGAGGGGGGGAGCCAAGAGACCCAGTACTTC.

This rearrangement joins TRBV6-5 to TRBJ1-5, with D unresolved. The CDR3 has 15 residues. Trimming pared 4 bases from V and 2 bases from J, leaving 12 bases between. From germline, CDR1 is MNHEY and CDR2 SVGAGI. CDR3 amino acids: CASSSINGGNQPQHF. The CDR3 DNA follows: TGTGCCAGCAGTTCTATTAACGGGGGCAATCAGCCCCAGCATTTT.

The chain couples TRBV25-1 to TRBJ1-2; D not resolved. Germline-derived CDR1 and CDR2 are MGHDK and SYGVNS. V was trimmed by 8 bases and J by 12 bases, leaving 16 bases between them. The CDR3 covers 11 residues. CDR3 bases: TGTGCCAGCGTGATGGAACCGGGAAACACCTTC. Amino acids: CASVMEPGNTF.

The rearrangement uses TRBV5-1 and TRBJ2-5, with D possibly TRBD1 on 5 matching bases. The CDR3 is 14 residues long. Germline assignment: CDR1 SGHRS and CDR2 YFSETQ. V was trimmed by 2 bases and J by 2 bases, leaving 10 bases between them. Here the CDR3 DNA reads TGCGCCAGCAGCTTCGACAGACCACAAGAGACCCAGTACTTC. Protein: CASSFDRPQETQYF.

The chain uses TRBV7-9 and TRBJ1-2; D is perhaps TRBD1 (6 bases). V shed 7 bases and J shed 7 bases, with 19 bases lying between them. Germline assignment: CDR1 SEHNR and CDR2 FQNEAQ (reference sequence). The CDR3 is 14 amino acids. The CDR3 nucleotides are TGTGCCAGCACCCCGCAAGGGGGGGATGGTGGCTACACCTTC. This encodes CASTPQGGDGGYTF.